A single sample is the source of the 20 T cell receptor beta chains below, sequenced in a study of blood T cells in healthy people across ages. PCR was performed a second time for about 6 to 12 cycles using a sample-barcoded 5' primer and a J-beta primer mix. One entry per CDR3 protein results from TCRdb running MiXCR on the 5' RACE reads. Among around 1,100,000 distinct CDR3 sequences, approximately 38% were seen once, and the ten largest hold approximately 14%. Sequences were obtained from blood. The source is a young man in good health.

This clonotype showed up just a few times. This sequence joins TRBV27 and TRBJ1-5; D unclear. Germline loops: CDR1 MNHEY, CDR2 SMNVEV (reference sequence). This CDR3 is built from 13 residues. Trimming took off 5 bases at V and 6 bases at J, with 11 bases between the two ends. This chain's CDR3 is CASSHGNLQPQHF. The CDR3 region has the DNA TGTGCCAGCAGTCACGGAAACCTTCAGCCCCAGCATTTT.

This clonotype was detected only a few times. The chain has TRBV6-7 and TRBJ2-3, with TRBD1 as a possible D gene (7 bases). TRBV6-7 counts as an open reading frame of uncertain function. V dropped 0 bases and J dropped 4 bases, with 20 bases sitting between them. The CDR3 extends over 18 amino acids. Here the CDR3 reads CASSYSQGGGEPPDTQYF. The CDR3, as DNA: TGTGCCAGCAGTTACTCTCAAGGGGGCGGGGAACCGCCAGATACGCAGTATTTT.

On this clonotype itself: This may arise from a read error, as a much more abundant clone is one base away. The gene calls are TRBV20-1 and TRBJ2-3, with 8 bases lining up with TRBD2. The germline V gene encodes CDR1 DFQATT and CDR2 SNEGSKA (reference sequence). The CDR3 loop spans 13 amino acids. In nucleotides, the CDR3 is TGCAGTGGAGCGGGGGATGTTGCAGATACGCGGTATTTT. Translation: CSGAGDVADTRYF.

This clonotype has more than one count but fewer than ten. The chain links TRBV20-1 to TRBJ2-1, with TRBD2 matching over 7 bases. Per germline, CDR1 DFQATT and CDR2 SNEGSKA (reference sequence). Germline trimming cut 1 base from V and 4 bases from J; bases unmatched to any gene: 4. The CDR3 covers 14 residues. The CDR3 region has the DNA TGCAGTGCTAGAGGTACCGGGAGGTACAATGAGCAGTTCTTC. This sequence encodes CSARGTGRYNEQFF.

This clonotype was found once. This chain joins TRBV7-8 and TRBJ1-1, with D perhaps TRBD1 (6 bases). Germline CDR1 SGHVS, CDR2 FQNEAQ. Trimming shortened V by 2 bases and J by 6 bases, and 13 bases separated the two germline ends. The CDR3 contains 14 residues. CDR3 DNA: TGTGCCAGCAGCTTATCCTGGGGGGGCCCTGAAGCTTTCTTT. Amino acids: CASSLSWGGPEAFF.

The V call is TRBV6-5, the J call TRBJ1-4; 7 bases map to TRBD1. V lost 3 bases to trimming and J lost 6 bases; unmatched junction nucleotides: 10. Germline assignment: CDR1 MNHEY and CDR2 SVGAGI. This CDR3 is built from 16 residues. The CDR3 DNA sequence: TGTGCCAGCAGTTATTACAGGGACAGAGGATATGAAAAACTGTTTTTT. Its protein is CASSYYRDRGYEKLFF.

The chain uses TRBV20-1 and TRBJ1-6; 12 bases map to TRBD1. CDR3 length equals 17 residues. V gave up 4 bases and J gave up 10 bases; unmatched junction bases: 14. Germline V CDR1 and CDR2: DFQATT, SNEGSKA (reference sequence). The CDR3 region has the DNA TGCAGTGCTATGCCGGGACAGGGGGCGAGAGAAAACTCACCCCTCCACTTT. Protein sequence: CSAMPGQGARENSPLHF.

The table lists this clonotype with a few counts. V and J are TRBV6-5 and TRBJ2-7; D gene uncertain. From germline, CDR1 is MNHEY and CDR2 SVGAGI. The CDR3 totals 13 residues. V was pared by 0 bases and J by 1 base, with 4 bases between. The chain's CDR3 is CASSYSRSYEQYF. DNA of the CDR3: TGTGCCAGCAGTTACTCGAGATCCTACGAGCAGTACTTC.

J is TRBJ2-5 and V is TRBV4-1; D unclear. CDR1 and CDR2 (germline): MGHRA, YSYEKL. The CDR3 has 15 residues. V lost 1 base to trimming and J lost 0 bases, with 9 bases between them. CDR3 residues: CASSQGVGYQETQYF. The CDR3 DNA follows: TGCGCCAGCAGCCAAGGCGTGGGCTACCAAGAGACCCAGTACTTC.

The chain combines TRBV19 with TRBJ1-5, with D possibly matching TRBD1 (5 bases). The CDR3 consists of 15 residues. Per germline, CDR1 LNHDA and CDR2 SQIVND (reference sequence). Trimming stripped 0 bases from V and 6 bases from J, with 12 bases between. This CDR3 reads CASSIESLGTQPQHF. CDR3 nucleotides: TGTGCCAGTAGTATAGAAAGTCTGGGGACTCAGCCCCAGCATTTT.

The V and J genes are TRBV3-1 and TRBJ2-1; 8 nucleotides align to TRBD1. Germline V gene data show CDR1 as LGHDT and CDR2 as YNNKEL (reference sequence). The CDR3 loop spans 13 amino acids. V lost 7 bases, J lost 8 bases, and 7 bases stayed unmatched. CDR3 sequence: CASKMDREHEQFF. In nucleotides, the CDR3 is TGTGCCAGCAAAATGGACAGGGAGCATGAGCAGTTCTTC.

The V gene is TRBV20-1, the J gene TRBJ2-7, with D perhaps assigned TRBD1 or TRBD2 (5 bases each). Trimming took off 5 bases at V and 0 bases at J, with 14 bases between the two ends. Per germline, CDR1 DFQATT and CDR2 SNEGSKA (reference sequence). The CDR3 has 14 amino acids. CDR3 protein: CSADRGDGSYEQYF. CDR3 coding DNA: TGCAGTGCTGACCGGGGCGACGGCTCCTACGAGCAGTACTTC.

This chain uses TRBV5-1 with TRBJ2-3, with D uncertain. The CDR3 spans 13 residues. Germline V gene sequence: CDR1 SGHRS, CDR2 YFSETQ. Deletions cut 5 bases from V and 5 bases from J, with 12 bases between. CDR3 sequence (DNA): TGCGCCAGCAGGTATAGGGATCAAGATACGCAGTATTTT. Amino acids: CASRYRDQDTQYF.

This clonotype was detected once. This sequence joins TRBV12-5 and TRBJ2-3; D unresolved. V lost 5 bases and J 9 bases, leaving 15 bases between the germline ends. Germline V gene lookup returns CDR1 LGHNT and CDR2 FRNRAP. The CDR3 extends over 13 amino acids. CDR3 in amino acids: CASGLGSVETQYF. CDR3 bases: TGTGCTAGTGGTCTAGGGTCCGTAGAGACGCAGTATTTT.

The genes are TRBV25-1 and TRBJ2-1; TRBD2 matches at 7 bases. Per germline, CDR1 MGHDK and CDR2 SYGVNS. Unmatched junction bases numbered 14, after V lost 0 bases and J lost 9 bases. The CDR3 runs to 17 residues. The CDR3 region has the DNA TGTGCCAGCAGTGAATATGAAGCGGGGCCCAGGCAGGGTGAGCAGTTCTTC. This codes for CASSEYEAGPRQGEQFF. Filled out from reference TRBV25-1 and TRBJ2-1, the complete variable domain reads EADIYQTPRYLVIGTGKKITLECSQTMGHDKMYWYQQDPGMELHLIHYSYGVNSTEKGDLSSESTVSRIRTEHFPLTLESARPSHTSQYLCASSEYEAGPRQGEQFFGPGTRLTVL.

With regard to this clonotype: Relative to the germline gene, one junction end is altered; a read error may explain this. This sequence joins TRBV24-1 and TRBJ2-5; 11 bases line up with TRBD2. The CDR3 covers 17 residues. Per the germline V gene, CDR1 is KGHDR and CDR2 is SFDVKD. For the CDR3, the DNA is TGTACCACCAGTGATGGAAGACTAGCGGGGTCCCAAGAGACCCAGTACTTC. It specifies CTTSDGRLAGSQETQYF.

This clonotype was seen a few times. The chain links TRBV6-2 or TRBV6-3 to TRBJ2-1, with D tentatively TRBD1 or TRBD2 (5 bases each). The ends were cut back, 4 bases at V and 5 bases at J, with 18 bases in the middle. Germline V gene data show CDR1 as MNHEY and CDR2 as SVGEGT. This CDR3 is 16 amino acids long. The DNA of the CDR3 is TGTGCCAGCAGTTCGGTCGGGACCGGGAACCACAATGAGCAGTTCTTC. Translation gives CASSSVGTGNHNEQFF.

This clonotype was counted between two and nine times. The chain carries TRBV7-3 and TRBJ2-3; the D gene is possibly TRBD1 (6 bases). The CDR3 length is 15 residues. Germline V gene lookup returns CDR1 SGHTA and CDR2 FQGTGA. V shed 5 bases and J shed 6 bases, with 18 bases lying between them. The CDR3, as DNA: TGTGCCAGCAGCCCAACTACAGGGATGGTGGATACGCAGTATTTT. Its protein is CASSPTTGMVDTQYF.

The CDR3: CATSRDRVSGNTIYF. The CDR3 DNA reads as TGTGCCACCAGCAGGGACAGGGTCTCTGGAAACACCATATATTTT. V is TRBV15 and J is TRBJ1-3; 8 nucleotides agree with TRBD1. With 3 bases clipped from V and 0 bases from J, the junction kept 1 base outside the gene matches. This CDR3 region has 15 residues. Looked up from germline, CDR1 is LNHNV and CDR2 is YYDKDF (reference sequence). The entire variable domain, with the rest obtained from reference TRBV15 and TRBJ1-3, is as follows: DAMVIQNPRYQVTQFGKPVTLSCSQTLNHNVMYWYQQKSSQAPKLLFHYYDKDFNNEADTPDNFQSRRPNTSFCFLDIRSPGLGDTAMYLCATSRDRVSGNTIYFGEGSWLTVV.

The V call is TRBV24-1, the J call TRBJ2-1; 9 bases align to TRBD2. This CDR3 has 15 amino acids. Germline trimming cut 9 bases from V and 2 bases from J; bases unmatched to any gene: 7. Germline loops: CDR1 KGHDR, CDR2 SFDVKD. This CDR3 reads CATQNSGGPYNEQFF. The DNA of the CDR3 is TGTGCCACCCAAAATAGCGGGGGACCCTACAATGAGCAGTTCTTC.